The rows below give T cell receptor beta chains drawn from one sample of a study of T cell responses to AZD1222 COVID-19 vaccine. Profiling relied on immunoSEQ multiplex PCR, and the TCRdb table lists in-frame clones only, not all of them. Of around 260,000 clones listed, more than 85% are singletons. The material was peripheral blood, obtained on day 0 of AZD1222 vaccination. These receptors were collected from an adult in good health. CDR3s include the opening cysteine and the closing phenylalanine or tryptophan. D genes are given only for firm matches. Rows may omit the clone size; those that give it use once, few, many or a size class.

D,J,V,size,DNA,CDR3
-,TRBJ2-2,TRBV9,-,TGTGCCAGCAGCGTAGGTTTGAACACCGGGGAGCTGTTTTTT,CASSVGLNTGELFF
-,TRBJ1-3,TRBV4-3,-,TGCGCCAGCAGCCAGGAGATTGGAAACACCATATATTTT,CASSQEIGNTIYF
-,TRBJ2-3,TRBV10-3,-,TGTGCCATCAGGGGCCCGGCTGCAGATACGCAGTATTTT,CAIRGPAADTQYF
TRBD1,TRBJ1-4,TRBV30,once,TGTGCCTGGGAGGACAGGTTGGGTGAAAAACTGTTTTTT,CAWEDRLGEKLFF
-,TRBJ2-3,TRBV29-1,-,TGCAGCGTTGCTAGCACAGATACGCAGTATTTT,CSVASTDTQYF
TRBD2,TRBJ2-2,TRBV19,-,TGTGCCAGTGGCGGGGGAAGGAACACCGGGGAGCTGTTTTTT,CASGGGRNTGELFF
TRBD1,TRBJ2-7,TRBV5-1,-,TGCGCCAGCAGCTTGTACGGGACAGGGAATTCCCACGAGCAGTACTTC,CASSLYGTGNSHEQYF
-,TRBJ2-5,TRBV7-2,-,TGTGCCAGCAGCTGGCGGGACGAAGAGACCCAGTACTTC,CASSWRDEETQYF
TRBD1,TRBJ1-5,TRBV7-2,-,TGTGCCAGCAGCAGACAGGGGGATCAGCCCCAGCATTTT,CASSRQGDQPQHF
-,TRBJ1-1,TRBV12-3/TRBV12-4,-,TGTGCCAGCGGCACAGTGAACACTGAAGCTTTCTTT,CASGTVNTEAFF
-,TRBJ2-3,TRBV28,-,TGTGCCAGCAGTTTAAGGGGGGGCACAGATACGCAGTATTTT,CASSLRGGTDTQYF
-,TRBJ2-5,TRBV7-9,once,TGTGCCAGCAGCTCCTATATGCAAGAGACCCAGTACTTC,CASSSYMQETQYF
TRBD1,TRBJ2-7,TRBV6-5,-,TGTGCCAGCAGGGGACAGGGTTGGTACTTC,CASRGQGWYF
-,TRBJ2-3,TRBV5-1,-,TGCGCCAGCAGCCCTTTACCTACAGATACGCAGTATTTT,CASSPLPTDTQYF
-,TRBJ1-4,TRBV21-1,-,TGTGCCAGCAGCGAAGGGGATCGATGGGATGAAAAACTGTTTTTT,CASSEGDRWDEKLFF
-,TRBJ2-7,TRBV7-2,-,TGTGCCAGCAGCACCTACAGGGAGTCCTACGAGCAGTACTTC,CASSTYRESYEQYF
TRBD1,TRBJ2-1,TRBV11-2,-,TGTGCCAGCAGCTCGACAAGGTTCCAGACAGGGTCCTACAATGAGCAGTTCTTC,CASSSTRFQTGSYNEQFF
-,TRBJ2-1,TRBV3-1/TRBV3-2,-,TGTGCCAGCAGGACTTCAGGGAGAAGTGAGCAGTTCTTC,CASRTSGRSEQFF
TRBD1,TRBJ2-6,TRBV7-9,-,TGTGCCAGCAGCACCCACAGGGGGCGAGGGGCCAACGTCCTGACTTTC,CASSTHRGRGANVLTF
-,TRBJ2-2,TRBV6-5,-,TGTGCCAGCCGCACTAGAGGGGGGACCGGGGAGCTGTTTTTT,CASRTRGGTGELFF
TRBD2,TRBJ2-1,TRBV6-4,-,TGTGCCAGCAAATCTTCCGGGACTAGCGGTTTCAATGAGCAGTTCTTC,CASKSSGTSGFNEQFF
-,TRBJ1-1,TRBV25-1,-,TGTGCCAGCAGTGCGGGACCGGGTGAAGCTTTCTTT,CASSAGPGEAFF
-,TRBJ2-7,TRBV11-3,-,TGTGCCAGCAGCTTCCACTACGAGCAGTACTTC,CASSFHYEQYF
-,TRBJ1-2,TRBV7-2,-,TGTGCCAGCAGCTTAGCCAACGGGGGCTATGGCTACACCTTC,CASSLANGGYGYTF
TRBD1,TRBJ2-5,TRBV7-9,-,TGTGCCAGCAGCTCAACCCGGGACAGGGGGCGGGAGACCCAGTACTTC,CASSSTRDRGRETQYF
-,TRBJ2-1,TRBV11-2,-,TGTGCCAGCAGCAGTAGAAAGGTTGCTAGCAACATTGAGCAGTTCTTC,CASSSRKVASNIEQFF
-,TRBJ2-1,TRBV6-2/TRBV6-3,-,TGTGCCAGCAGTCGCCGGGACTCTATTCACAATGAGCAGTTCTTC,CASSRRDSIHNEQFF
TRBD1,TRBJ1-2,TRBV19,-,TGTGCCAGTATCAACCCGGGGGACAGCTTCTATGGCTACACCTTC,CASINPGDSFYGYTF
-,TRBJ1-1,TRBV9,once,TGTGCCAGCAGCGTAGACGGCAGGTTCACTGAAGCTTTCTTT,CASSVDGRFTEAFF
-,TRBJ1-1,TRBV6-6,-,TGTGCCAGCAGTTATGGGGACACTGAAGCTTTCTTT,CASSYGDTEAFF
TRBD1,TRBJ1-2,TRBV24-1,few,TGTGCCATATCGACAGGGGGCATGAACTATGGCTACACCTTC,CAISTGGMNYGYTF
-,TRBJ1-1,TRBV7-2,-,TGTGCCAGCAGACCTACCTTGAGGCAGGGGTGGGATTTCTTT,CASRPTLRQGWDFF
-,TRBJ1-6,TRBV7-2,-,TGTGCCAGCAGCCCCCCGCCTAAAATCGGGTCACCCCTCCACTTT,CASSPPPKIGSPLHF
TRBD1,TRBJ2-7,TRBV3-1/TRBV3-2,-,TGTGCCAGCAGCCAAGGGAGTGGCGGGACAGGTCTTAACGAGCAGTACTTC,CASSQGSGGTGLNEQYF
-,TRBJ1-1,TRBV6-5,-,TGTGCCAGCAGGGGAGGGGTGATGAACACTGAAGCTTTCTTT,CASRGGVMNTEAFF
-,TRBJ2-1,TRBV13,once,TGTGCCAGCAGCCCGCAACTTTTCAATGAGCAGTTCTTC,CASSPQLFNEQFF
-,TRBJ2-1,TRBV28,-,TGTGCCAGCAGTTTGCTAGCTTCCAGTTACAATGAGCAGTTCTTC,CASSLLASSYNEQFF
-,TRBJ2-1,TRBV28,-,TGTGCCAGCATTTTAGGGTCTAACAACAATGAGCAGTTCTTC,CASILGSNNNEQFF
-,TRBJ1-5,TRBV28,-,TGTGCCAGCAGCCGTACAGGGAGGCGCAATCAGCCCCAGCATTTT,CASSRTGRRNQPQHF
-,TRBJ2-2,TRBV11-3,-,TGTGCCAGCAGCCCGGGACATTCGAACACCGGGGAGCTGTTTTTT,CASSPGHSNTGELFF
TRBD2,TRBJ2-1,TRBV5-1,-,TGCGCCAGCAGCTTGGCCGGGACTAGCGTGAACAATGAGCAGTTCTTC,CASSLAGTSVNNEQFF
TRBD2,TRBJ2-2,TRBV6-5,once,TGTGCCAGCAGTTACTCGATGGGAGGGACCGGGGAGCTGTTTTTT,CASSYSMGGTGELFF